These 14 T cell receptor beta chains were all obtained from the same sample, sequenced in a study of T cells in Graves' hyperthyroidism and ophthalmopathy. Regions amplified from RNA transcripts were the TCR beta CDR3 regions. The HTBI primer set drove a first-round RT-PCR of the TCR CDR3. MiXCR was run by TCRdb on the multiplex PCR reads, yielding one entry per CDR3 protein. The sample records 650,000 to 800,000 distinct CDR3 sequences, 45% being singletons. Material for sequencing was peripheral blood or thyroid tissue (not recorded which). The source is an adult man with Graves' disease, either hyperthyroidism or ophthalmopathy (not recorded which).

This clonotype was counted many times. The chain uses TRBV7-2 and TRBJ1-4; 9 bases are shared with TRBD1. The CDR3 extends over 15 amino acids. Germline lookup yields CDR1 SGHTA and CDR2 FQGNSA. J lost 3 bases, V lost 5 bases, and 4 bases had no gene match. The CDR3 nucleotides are TGTGCCAGCAGCCTTACAGGGGGCTCTAATGAAAAACTGTTTTTT. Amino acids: CASSLTGGSNEKLFF.

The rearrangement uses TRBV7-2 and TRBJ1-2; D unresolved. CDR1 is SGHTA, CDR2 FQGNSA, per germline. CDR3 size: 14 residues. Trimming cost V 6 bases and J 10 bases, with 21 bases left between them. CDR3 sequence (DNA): TGTGCCAGCAGTACACGGGCAGTATCTTCATTCTACACCTTC. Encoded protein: CASSTRAVSSFYTF.

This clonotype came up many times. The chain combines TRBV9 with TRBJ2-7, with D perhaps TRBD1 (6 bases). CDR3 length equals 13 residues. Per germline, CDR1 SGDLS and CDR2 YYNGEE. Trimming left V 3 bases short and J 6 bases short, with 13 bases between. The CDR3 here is CASSAWGQPEQYF. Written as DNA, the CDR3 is TGTGCCAGCAGCGCATGGGGACAACCCGAGCAGTACTTC.

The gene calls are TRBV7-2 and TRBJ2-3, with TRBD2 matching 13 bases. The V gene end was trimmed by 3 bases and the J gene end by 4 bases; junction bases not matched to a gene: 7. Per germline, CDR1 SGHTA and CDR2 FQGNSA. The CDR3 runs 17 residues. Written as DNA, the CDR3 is TGTGCCAGCAGCTTCGGACTAGCGGGAGTGATGTCAGATACGCAGTATTTT. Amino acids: CASSFGLAGVMSDTQYF.

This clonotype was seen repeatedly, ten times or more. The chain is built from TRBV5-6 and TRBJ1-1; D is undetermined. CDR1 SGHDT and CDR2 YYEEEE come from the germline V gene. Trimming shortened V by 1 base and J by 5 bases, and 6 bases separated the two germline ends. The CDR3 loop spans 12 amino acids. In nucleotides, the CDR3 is TGTGCCAGCAGCTTGATAACGACTGAAGCTTTCTTT. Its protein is CASSLITTEAFF.

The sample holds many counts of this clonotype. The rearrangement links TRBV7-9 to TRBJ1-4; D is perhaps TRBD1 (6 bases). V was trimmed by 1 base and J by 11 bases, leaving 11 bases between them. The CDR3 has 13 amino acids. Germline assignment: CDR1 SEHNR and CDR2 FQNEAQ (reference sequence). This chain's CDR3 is CASSLGETGKLFF. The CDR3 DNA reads TGTGCCAGCAGCTTAGGGGAGACAGGCAAACTGTTTTTT.

In DNA, the CDR3 is TGTGCCAGCAGCTTGGAGTTTGGGTACAGGGGGCAAGACAATGGCTACACCTTC. Protein product: CASSLEFGYRGQDNGYTF. The gene calls are TRBV5-4 and TRBJ1-2, with TRBD1 matching over 9 bases. CDR1 is SGHNT and CDR2 is YYREEE in the germline V gene (reference sequence). The CDR3 is made up of 18 amino acids. Trimming took 0 bases from V and 6 from J; bases not matched to a gene: 15.

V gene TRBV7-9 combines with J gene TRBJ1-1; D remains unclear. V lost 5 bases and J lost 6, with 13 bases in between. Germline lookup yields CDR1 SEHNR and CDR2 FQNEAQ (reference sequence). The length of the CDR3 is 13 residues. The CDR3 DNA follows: TGTGCCAGCAGCGTCTCCGGGGTTTCTGAAGCTTTCTTT. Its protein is CASSVSGVSEAFF. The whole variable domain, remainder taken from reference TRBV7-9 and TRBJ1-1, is DTGVSQNPRHKITKRGQNVTFRCDPISEHNRLYWYRQTLGQGPEFLTYFQNEAQLEKSRLLSDRFSAERPKGSFSTLEIQRTEQGDSAMYLCASSVSGVSEAFFGQGTRLTVV.

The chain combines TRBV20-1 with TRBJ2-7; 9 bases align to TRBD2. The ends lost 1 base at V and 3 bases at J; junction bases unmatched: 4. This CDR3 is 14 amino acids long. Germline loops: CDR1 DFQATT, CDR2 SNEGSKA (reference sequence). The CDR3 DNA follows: TGCAGTGCTAGAGCGGAGCGGGGGGTCTACGAGCAGTACTTC. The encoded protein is CSARAERGVYEQYF.

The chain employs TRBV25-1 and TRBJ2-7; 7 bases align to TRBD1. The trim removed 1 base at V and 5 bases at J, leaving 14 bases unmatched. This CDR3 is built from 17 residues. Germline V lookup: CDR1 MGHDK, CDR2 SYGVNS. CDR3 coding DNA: TGTGCCAGCAGTGAATGGTTAGGGGGCCGATCGATCCACGAGCAGTACTTC. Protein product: CASSEWLGGRSIHEQYF.

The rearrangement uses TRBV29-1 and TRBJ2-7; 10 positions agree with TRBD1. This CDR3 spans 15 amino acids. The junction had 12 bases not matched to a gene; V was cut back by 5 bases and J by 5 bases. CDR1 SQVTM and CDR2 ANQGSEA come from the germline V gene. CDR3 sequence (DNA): TGCAGCGTTCGTTTTACGGGACAGGGGAACGACGAGCAGTACTTC. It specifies CSVRFTGQGNDEQYF.

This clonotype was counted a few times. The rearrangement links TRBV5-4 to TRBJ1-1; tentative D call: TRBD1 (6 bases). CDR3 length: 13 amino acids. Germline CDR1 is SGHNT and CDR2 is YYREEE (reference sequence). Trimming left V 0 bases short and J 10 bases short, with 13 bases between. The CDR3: CASSLAGAGVAFF. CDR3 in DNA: TGTGCCAGCAGCTTGGCGGGGGCAGGGGTAGCTTTCTTT.

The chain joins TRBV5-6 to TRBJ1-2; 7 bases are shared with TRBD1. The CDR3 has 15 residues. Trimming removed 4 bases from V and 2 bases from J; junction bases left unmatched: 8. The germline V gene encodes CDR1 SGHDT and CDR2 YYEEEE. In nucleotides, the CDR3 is TGTGCCAGCAGCCCCCCGACAGGGCCCAACTATGGCTACACCTTC. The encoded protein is CASSPPTGPNYGYTF.

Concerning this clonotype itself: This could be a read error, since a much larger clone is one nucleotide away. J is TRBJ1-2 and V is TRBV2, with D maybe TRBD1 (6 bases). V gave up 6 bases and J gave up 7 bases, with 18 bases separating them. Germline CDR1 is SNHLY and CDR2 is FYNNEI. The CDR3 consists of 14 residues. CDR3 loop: CASSQDSMGGGYTF. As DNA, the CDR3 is TGTGCCAGCAGCCAGGACAGTATGGGTGGTGGCTACACCTTC.